This T cell receptor beta chain was sequenced in a study of T cells in women clearing cervical HPV infection. Overall study: Control women cleared a single incident HPV16 infection within 12 months. General study findings and limits: T-cell numbers per sample were unknown and may explain richness differences. Timing of associations relative to infection is unclear; T-cell subsets were not isolated.

A remark on this clone: The target antigen is unknown. From the germline J gene comes the end of the CDR3, since the read stops 3 residues before it.

Dot-blot hybridization genotyped cervical HPV amplified with MY09/MY11 PCR. Germline V gene data show CDR1 as SEHNR and CDR2 as FQNEAQ (reference sequence). This CDR3 contains 15 residues. TCRdb keeps only in-frame clones here, not all; method: immunoSEQ multiplex PCR. Its table records about 23,000 clones. This sequence joins TRBV7-9 and TRBJ1-2; D might be TRBD1 (6 bases). This receptor was taken from a woman aged 18 to 75 with a cervical HPV16 infection that either progressed to CIN3+ or cleared (not recorded which). Sequences were obtained from blood buffy coat. Here the CDR3 reads CASSKNRASADDYTF. Partial CDR3 DNA: TGTGCCAGCAGTAAAAACAGGGCTTCCGCGGATGAC.